This paragraph covers one T cell receptor beta chain sequence. In the study's own analysis: The authors estimated nucleated cell counts from reference gene primer amplification. Method: immunoSEQ multiplex PCR; TCRdb's copy keeps in-frame clones and lacks some. That table gives V, J and clone size, and the DNA gave D and trimming. The data contain around 150,000 clones, just under 95% of them singletons. This sample is part of a study of blood T cell repertoires in COVID-19. Across the whole study: Researchers got acute and convalescent COVID-19 samples from the United States, Italy and Spain. PBMCs, B-cell-depleted T cells, or T cells provided the cDNA or gDNA that made up the material.

The CDR3 extends over 15 amino acids. V lost 2 bases and J lost 3, with 11 bases in between. Germline lookup yields CDR1 LNHDA and CDR2 SQIVND (reference sequence). Sequencing was carried out using peripheral blood. The sequence derives from a woman in her forties or fifties with acute or convalescent COVID-19. J is TRBJ2-4 and V is TRBV19; D perhaps matches TRBD2 (6 bases). CDR3 in amino acids: CASSIFGGGKNIQYF. The DNA for the CDR3 is TGTGCCAGTAGTATATTCGGGGGAGGCAAAAACATTCAGTACTTC.